Each of the 32 T cell receptor beta chains below was sequenced from the same sample in a study of cytomegalovirus exposure and HLA in healthy donors (dated by TCRdb to between 2016 and 2019). Library preparation used the immunoSEQ multiplex PCR assay. A mixture of 60 forward primers for TCR Vbeta segments and 13 reverse primers for TCR Jbeta segments was used in the multiplex PCR. TCRdb took this table from immuneACCESS and kept in-frame rearrangements with V and J called. Such tables lack part of the clones; where checked against another copy, unresolved V genes explain under half of the gap, and the rest is unexplained. Per the sample table, the count is some 82,000 clones. In total, the top ten clones hold about 1.1% of the sample. What was sequenced was PBMCs. These receptors all stem from a woman in her 30s in good health and CMV-seronegative.

The genes are TRBV29-1 and TRBJ1-1; the match to TRBD1 covers 8 bases. V lost 4 bases, J lost 7 bases, and 5 bases stayed unmatched. Per the germline V gene, CDR1 is SQVTM and CDR2 is ANQGSEA. The CDR3 loop spans 12 amino acids. The CDR3 DNA sequence: TGCAGCGTTGTAGGGACAGGTGGTGAAGCTTTCTTT. It yields the protein CSVVGTGGEAFF.

This chain uses TRBV6-1 with TRBJ1-5; tentative D call: TRBD1 (5 bases). V was pared by 9 bases and J by 5 bases, with 17 bases between. This CDR3 has 14 amino acids. Germline V CDR1 and CDR2: MNHNS, SASEGT. In nucleotides, the CDR3 is TGTGCCAGTCTAAAGGAGGGGTTGGATCAGCCCCAGCATTTT. Translating it yields CASLKEGLDQPQHF.

CDR3 in amino acids: CASRPGRHADTQYF. The CDR3 region has the DNA TGTGCCAGCAGACCCGGGAGACACGCAGATACGCAGTATTTT. The chain recombines TRBV6-5 with TRBJ2-3; tentative D call: TRBD2 (6 bases). CDR3 length equals 14 residues. Trimming removed 6 bases from V and 4 bases from J, with 14 bases in between. Germline lookup yields CDR1 MNHEY and CDR2 SVGAGI.

The chain is built from TRBV7-2 and TRBJ2-7; weak D call: TRBD2 (6 bases). V shed 8 bases and J shed 0 bases, with 14 bases lying between them. The CDR3 covers 14 residues. CDR1 and CDR2 from the germline V gene are SGHTA and FQGNSA. CDR3 sequence (DNA): TGTGCCAGCGTGGGCGGGACGAGCTCCTACGAGCAGTACTTC. Translating it yields CASVGGTSSYEQYF.

V is TRBV15 and J is TRBJ1-5; 11 bases map to TRBD1. Looked up from germline, CDR1 is LNHNV and CDR2 is YYDKDF (reference sequence). The CDR3 is made up of 20 amino acids. Unmatched junction bases numbered 16, after V lost 0 bases and J lost 6 bases. CDR3 residues: CATSRDRAGQGAGRAQPQHF. CDR3 coding DNA: TGTGCCACCAGCAGAGACCGCGCCGGACAGGGGGCTGGGAGAGCTCAGCCCCAGCATTTT.

CDR3 residues: CASSMTTGSYGYTF. CDR3 coding DNA: TGTGCCAGTAGTATGACTACAGGGAGCTATGGCTACACCTTC. The V call is TRBV19, the J call TRBJ1-2; TRBD1 is a possible D gene (6 bases). The CDR3 contains 14 residues. Trimming took 3 bases from V and 4 from J, leaving 12 bases between them. Germline lookup yields CDR1 LNHDA and CDR2 SQIVND (reference sequence).

V and J are TRBV6-5 and TRBJ1-6; no clear D gene. The CDR3 is 13 residues long. The germline V gene encodes CDR1 MNHEY and CDR2 SVGAGI. Trimming took 5 bases from V and 9 from J, leaving 11 bases between them. The CDR3, as DNA: TGTGCCAGCAGTGCCAACGGTGGTTCACCCCTCCACTTT. Translating it yields CASSANGGSPLHF.

The chain recombines TRBV6-1 with TRBJ1-1, with D unresolved. With 3 bases removed from V and 11 bases from J, the gap between germline ends came to 13 bases. This CDR3 region has 12 residues. CDR1 and CDR2 from the germline V gene are MNHNS and SASEGT. The CDR3 region is CASSETALGAFF. The CDR3 coding sequence is TGTGCCAGCAGTGAGACCGCACTGGGCGCTTTCTTT.

J is TRBJ2-2 and V is TRBV6-1; 14 positions agree with TRBD2. The CDR3 runs to 15 residues. The trim removed 5 bases at V and 8 bases at J, leaving 4 bases unmatched. Germline V CDR1 and CDR2: MNHNS, SASEGT. Here the CDR3 reads CASSPGTSGRGELFF. In nucleotides, the CDR3 is TGTGCCAGCAGTCCAGGGACTAGCGGGAGAGGGGAGCTGTTTTTT.

This chain connects TRBV6-1 to TRBJ2-2, with a weak D call TRBD1 (6 bases). This CDR3 is 14 amino acids long. Germline CDR1 and CDR2: MNHNS and SASEGT. The V and J ends lost 5 bases and 1 base respectively, with 8 bases between them. The CDR3 protein is CASSHRVNTGELFF. The DNA for the CDR3 is TGTGCCAGCAGTCACAGGGTGAACACCGGGGAGCTGTTTTTT.

CDR3 protein: CASSGQRARDNEQFF. Written as DNA, the CDR3 is TGTGCCAGCAGCGGACAGAGGGCCCGTGACAATGAGCAGTTCTTC. The chain employs TRBV7-2 and TRBJ2-1, with a tentative D call TRBD1 (6 bases). The ends were cut back, 5 bases at V and 5 bases at J, with 16 bases in the middle. CDR1 SGHTA and CDR2 FQGNSA come from the germline V gene. The CDR3 loop spans 15 amino acids.

CDR3 nucleotides: TGTGCCAGCAGCCTAGGGGCCAGTGGAAATGAAAAACTGTTTTTT. Residues: CASSLGASGNEKLFF. The V call is TRBV7-9, the J call TRBJ1-4; TRBD1 might be the D (5 bases). The V gene's germline CDR1 is SEHNR and CDR2 FQNEAQ (reference sequence). CDR3 length equals 15 residues. V lost 5 bases, J lost 5 bases, and 15 bases lay in between.

The V gene is TRBV10-3, the J gene TRBJ1-1; no definite D call. This CDR3 has 14 residues. V was clipped by 7 bases and J by 0 bases, with 12 bases between them. Germline V lookup: CDR1 ENHRY, CDR2 SYGVKD. The CDR3 DNA sequence: TGTGCCATCACACCAGACACTTTGAACACTGAAGCTTTCTTT. It codes for CAITPDTLNTEAFF.

The V call is TRBV5-1, the J call TRBJ1-1; the match to TRBD1 covers 8 bases. Germline CDR1 and CDR2: SGHRS and YFSETQ. The CDR3 extends over 15 amino acids. V was pared by 0 bases and J by 2 bases, with 3 bases of the junction left unmatched. The CDR3 here is CASSLDGQGNTEAFF. The CDR3 DNA reads as TGCGCCAGCAGCTTGGATGGACAGGGAAACACTGAAGCTTTCTTT.

The chain uses TRBV18 and TRBJ2-4, with 7 bases matching TRBD2. The CDR3 has 12 residues. Unmatched junction bases numbered 6, after V lost 3 bases and J lost 13 bases. Germline CDR1 is KGHSH and CDR2 is LQKENI. CDR3 amino acids: CASSPGGGSQYF. In DNA form, the CDR3 reads TGTGCCAGCTCACCGGGGGGGGGAAGCCAGTACTTC.

The DNA of the CDR3 is TGTGCCAGCACTATGGCGGAGGGTAAGCAGTTCTTC. Translated, it gives CASTMAEGKQFF. The V gene is TRBV25-1, the J gene TRBJ2-1; a possible D gene is TRBD2 (6 bases). With 7 bases removed from V and 11 bases from J, the gap between germline ends came to 15 bases. Germline lookup yields CDR1 MGHDK and CDR2 SYGVNS. This CDR3 spans 12 amino acids.

The V gene is TRBV19, the J gene TRBJ2-1; the match to TRBD1 covers 7 bases. Germline CDR1 is LNHDA and CDR2 is SQIVND (reference sequence). CDR3 length equals 15 residues. V was pared by 6 bases and J by 6 bases, with 11 bases of the junction left unmatched. The CDR3 coding sequence is TGTGCCAGTAGCCTAGGGGGCCGGGTTAGCAATGAGCAGTTCTTC. It yields the protein CASSLGGRVSNEQFF.

The chain is built from TRBV6-1 and TRBJ1-5; tentative D call: TRBD1 (6 bases). V was cut by 6 bases and J by 11 bases, with 11 bases left in between. The germline V gene has CDR1 MNHNS and CDR2 SASEGT. The CDR3 is 11 amino acids. CDR3 nucleotides: TGTGCCAGCAGGACAGGAAAGGCCCAGCATTTT. Residues: CASRTGKAQHF.

This chain joins TRBV5-5 and TRBJ2-7, with D possibly TRBD2 on 5 matching bases. CDR3 length: 13 amino acids. V lost 4 bases, J lost 6 bases, and 14 bases lay in between. The V gene's germline CDR1 is SGHKS and CDR2 YYEKEE (reference sequence). For the CDR3, the DNA is TGTGCCAGCAGCCCCGCATTGAGGGCCGAGCAGTACTTC. This translates into CASSPALRAEQYF.

This sequence joins TRBV7-9 and TRBJ1-1, with 9 bases fitting TRBD1. There are 17 residues in the CDR3. The germline CDR1 and CDR2 sequences are SEHNR and FQNEAQ (reference sequence). J was trimmed by 0 bases and V by 3 bases; bases with no gene match: 8. The CDR3 region has the DNA TGTGCCAGCAGCTTGACAGGGGGTAGGGGGATGAACACTGAAGCTTTCTTT. Protein sequence: CASSLTGGRGMNTEAFF.

This chain connects TRBV5-1 to TRBJ2-1, with TRBD1 matching over 8 bases. This CDR3 comprises 15 residues. The trim removed 4 bases at V and 9 bases at J, leaving 12 bases unmatched. Germline lookup yields CDR1 SGHRS and CDR2 YFSETQ. As DNA, the CDR3 is TGCGCCAGCAGCCCTAGACAGGGGAATATTGGTGAGCAGTTCTTC. Translation: CASSPRQGNIGEQFF.

This chain connects TRBV30 to TRBJ2-3; D ambiguous. Trimming left V 2 bases short and J 0 bases short, with 12 bases between. The CDR3 sequence is 15 residues long. The germline V gene encodes CDR1 GTSNPN and CDR2 SVGIG (reference sequence). The CDR3 DNA reads as TGTGCCTGGAGTAAAGGCGGAACTAGCACAGATACGCAGTATTTT. Translating it yields CAWSKGGTSTDTQYF.

CDR3 sequence (DNA): TGTGCCAGCAGGAGAAATGACAGGGGGCGCGGCTACACCTTC. The encoded protein is CASRRNDRGRGYTF. This chain links TRBV6-5 with TRBJ1-2, with 10 nucleotides matching TRBD1. The CDR3 is made up of 14 amino acids. The J segment lost 8 bases and the V segment lost 6 bases, leaving 9 bases of the junction unmatched. CDR1 is MNHEY, CDR2 SVGAGI, per germline.

V and J are TRBV6-5 and TRBJ1-4; D call uncertain. The CDR3 is 13 residues long. The germline CDR1 and CDR2 sequences are MNHEY and SVGAGI. The ends were cut back, 8 bases at V and 7 bases at J, with 14 bases in the middle. Here the CDR3 DNA reads TGTGCCAGCGCTAGGAGGCGGAGTGAAAAACTGTTTTTT. Its protein is CASARRRSEKLFF.

The V and J genes are TRBV14 and TRBJ1-6; D unresolved. V was pared by 0 bases and J by 9 bases, with 9 bases between. Germline lookup yields CDR1 SGHDN and CDR2 FVKESK. This CDR3 comprises 14 residues. CDR3 sequence: CASSQDRSGSPLHF. Written as DNA, the CDR3 is TGTGCCAGCAGCCAAGACCGGTCGGGTTCACCCCTCCACTTT. Complete variable domain (other parts from reference TRBV14 and TRBJ1-6): EAGVTQFPSHSVIEKGQTVTLRCDPISGHDNLYWYRRVMGKEIKFLLHFVKESKQDESGMPNNRFLAERTGGTYSTLKVQPAELEDSGVYFCASSQDRSGSPLHFGNGTRLTVT.

The chain has TRBV5-1 and TRBJ2-7, with a tentative D call TRBD2 (6 bases). In germline, CDR1 is SGHRS, CDR2 YFSETQ. This CDR3 comprises 16 residues. Trimming stripped 2 bases from V and 4 bases from J, with 19 bases between. CDR3 sequence (DNA): TGCGCCAGCAGCTTCCTACCCGGGACGGAGGGATACGAGCAGTACTTC. Residues: CASSFLPGTEGYEQYF.

This chain links TRBV7-9 with TRBJ2-5; D might be TRBD1 (6 bases). The germline V gene encodes CDR1 SEHNR and CDR2 FQNEAQ (reference sequence). The germline V and J ends were trimmed by 4 bases and 0 bases, with 9 bases remaining between them. The CDR3 is 14 amino acids. This chain's CDR3 is CASSSGQHQETQYF. CDR3 nucleotide sequence: TGTGCCAGCAGCTCTGGACAGCACCAAGAGACCCAGTACTTC.

For this clone: Other DNA variants within this sample encode the same CDR3. The rearrangement joins TRBV19 to TRBJ1-3; D is unresolved. CDR3 length: 18 residues. The V gene lost 1 base and the J gene lost 0 bases, with 16 bases spanning the gap. Germline V lookup: CDR1 LNHDA, CDR2 SQIVND (reference sequence). CDR3: CASSIVGSGITSGNTIYF. The CDR3 nucleotides read TGTGCCAGTAGTATAGTGGGGTCCGGGATAACCTCTGGAAACACCATATATTTT.

The chain recombines TRBV5-8 with TRBJ1-2; the D is unclear. The CDR3 runs to 12 residues. From germline, CDR1 is SGHTS and CDR2 YDEGEE. Trimming took off 8 bases at V and 4 bases at J, with 12 bases between the two ends. CDR3 DNA sequence: TGTGCCAGTGACGCGGTCGTCTATGGCTACACCTTC. Translation gives CASDAVVYGYTF.

Notes on this clone: One end of the junction does not line up with germline, which may come from a read error. The same CDR3 arises from other DNA sequences in this sample as well. This chain uses TRBV7-8 with TRBJ1-2, with TRBD1 identical over 10 bases. The CDR3 is made up of 15 amino acids. Germline CDR1 and CDR2: SGHVS and FQNEAQ. CDR3 DNA: TGTGCCAGCAGCTCACCGGGACAGGGGCACTACGGCTACACCTTC. Encoded protein: CASSSPGQGHYGYTF. Using reference TRBV7-8 and TRBJ1-2 for the parts outside the CDR3, the full variable domain is GAGVSQSPRYKVAKRGQDVALRCDPISGHVSLFWYQQALGQGPEFLTYFQNEAQLDKSGLPSDRFFAERPEGSVSTLKIQRTQQEDSAVYLCASSSPGQGHYGYTFGSGTRLTVV.

The rearrangement links TRBV5-1 to TRBJ2-1, with TRBD1 identical over 12 bases. The CDR3 runs 16 residues. With V trimmed by 3 bases and J by 5 bases, 6 bases remained unmatched. The germline V gene encodes CDR1 SGHRS and CDR2 YFSETQ. CDR3 sequence reads: CASSSGTGGFDNEQFF. The CDR3 DNA follows: TGCGCCAGCAGCTCGGGGACAGGGGGCTTTGACAATGAGCAGTTCTTC.

This chain joins TRBV14 and TRBJ2-6; 11 bases fit TRBD1. The germline V gene encodes CDR1 SGHDN and CDR2 FVKESK. V dropped 3 bases and J dropped 5; count of bases not matched to a gene: 9. The CDR3 is made up of 18 amino acids. Here the CDR3 DNA reads TGTGCCAGCAGCCAGGGGACAGGGGGATCTTCCTGGGCCAACGTCCTGACTTTC. Residues: CASSQGTGGSSWANVLTF.